Presented here are 27 T cell receptor beta chains from one specimen sequenced in a study of T-cell reconstitution after alpha-beta-depleted transplantation in children. The library targeted TCRbeta and was prepared with unique molecular identifiers. TCRdb reprocessed the PCR reads with MiXCR, giving one entry per CDR3 protein. The data contain more than 400,000 distinct CDR3 sequences, around 10% of them singletons. The specimen comprised PBMCs, mostly from graft donor cells, sampled 180 days after TCRalphabeta/CD19-depleted stem cell transplant. These receptors were collected from a female patient younger than 10 who had a stem cell transplant for aplastic anemia, so the T cells may come from the graft donor.

In this sample, this clonotype turned up many times. The genes are TRBV4-3 and TRBJ2-3; 9 nucleotides agree with TRBD2. The CDR3 is made up of 15 amino acids. V dropped 3 bases and J dropped 4; count of bases not matched to a gene: 5. Germline V gene sequence: CDR1 LGHNA, CDR2 YSLEER. The CDR3 loop is CASSQGGTSSDTQYF. The CDR3 DNA is TGCGCCAGCAGCCAGGGTGGGACTAGCTCAGATACGCAGTATTTT.

This clonotype was picked up many times. CDR3: CASSQSKSSYEQYV. In DNA, the CDR3 is TGTGCCAGCAGCCAATCGAAGAGCTCCTACGAGCAGTACGTC. V and J are TRBV27 and TRBJ2-7, with no clear D. Deletions cut 6 bases from V and 0 bases from J, with 12 bases between. Germline CDR1 MNHEY, CDR2 SMNVEV (reference sequence). CDR3 length equals 14 residues.

This clonotype has just a few counts. The rearrangement uses TRBV7-2 and TRBJ2-3; TRBD2 aligns across 8 bases. Germline V gene data show CDR1 as SGHTA and CDR2 as FQGNSA. The V and J ends lost 0 bases and 2 bases, in that order; junction bases with no gene match: 7. The CDR3 is 17 residues long. CDR3 loop: CASSLAGTSGLTDTQYF. The DNA of the CDR3 is TGTGCCAGCAGCTTAGCGGGAACTAGCGGACTCACAGATACGCAGTATTTT.

This chain links TRBV7-2 with TRBJ2-5; tentative D call: TRBD1 (5 bases). Germline V gene sequence: CDR1 SGHTA, CDR2 FQGNSA. The ends were cut back, 6 bases at V and 5 bases at J, with 13 bases in the middle. The CDR3 covers 13 residues. The CDR3 is CASRSGMSETQYF. Here the CDR3 DNA reads TGTGCCAGCAGATCAGGGATGTCGGAGACCCAGTACTTC.

This clonotype was seen many times. This sequence joins TRBV7-2 and TRBJ1-1, with 8 positions matching TRBD1. Trimming cost V 5 bases and J 0 bases; bases outside gene matches: 5. The CDR3 contains 15 residues. Germline assignment: CDR1 SGHTA and CDR2 FQGNSA. As DNA, the CDR3 is TGTGCCAGCAGCGTAAGACAGGGGTTGAACACTGAAGCTTTCTTT. It translates to CASSVRQGLNTEAFF.

In its sample, this clonotype was seen a few times. This rearrangement joins TRBV7-2 to TRBJ2-1; the D is unclear. V lost 4 bases, J lost 7 bases, and 8 bases lay in between. The CDR3 spans 12 residues. The germline V gene encodes CDR1 SGHTA and CDR2 FQGNSA. The CDR3 DNA reads TGTGCCAGCAGCTCCCTTAGAAATGAGCAGTTCTTC. This gives the protein CASSSLRNEQFF.

In its sample, this clonotype was seen many times. The rearrangement uses TRBV29-1 and TRBJ2-5; weak D call: TRBD1 (5 bases). Germline V gene data show CDR1 as SQVTM and CDR2 as ANQGSEA. Trimming left V 7 bases short and J 1 base short, with 13 bases between. The CDR3 sequence is 13 residues long. The CDR3: CSASRVLQETQYF. CDR3 nucleotides: TGCAGCGCCTCCAGGGTTCTCCAAGAGACCCAGTACTTC.

This chain joins TRBV20-1 and TRBJ2-7, with TRBD1 as a possible D gene (5 bases). From germline, CDR1 is DFQATT and CDR2 SNEGSKA (reference sequence). V lost 3 bases to trimming and J lost 0 bases, with 9 bases between them. CDR3 length equals 13 residues. The CDR3, as DNA: TGCAGTGCTAGTGCAGGACACTCCTACGAGCAGTACTTC. This encodes CSASAGHSYEQYF.

This clonotype occurred a few times. The chain uses TRBV9 and TRBJ2-7, with 9 bases lining up with TRBD2. This CDR3 region has 17 residues. J gave up 6 bases and V 3 bases, and 16 bases lay outside the gene matches. CDR1 and CDR2 (germline): SGDLS, YYNGEE. In nucleotides, the CDR3 is TGTGCCAGCAGCGGCCTAGCTAGCGGGGAGGGTAATCGCGAGCAGTACGTC. Translated, it gives CASSGLASGEGNREQYV.

This clonotype was picked up many times. This chain uses TRBV20-1 with TRBJ2-6, with D possibly matching TRBD2 (5 bases). CDR3 size: 18 residues. Trimming took 0 bases from V and 1 from J, leaving 16 bases between them. Germline CDR1 is DFQATT and CDR2 is SNEGSKA (reference sequence). For the CDR3, the DNA is TGCAGTGCTAGAGACGCCTCGGGATTTTTTTCTGGGGCCAACGTCCTGACTTTC. The encoded protein is CSARDASGFFSGANVLTF.

This clonotype was seen many times. CDR3 DNA sequence: TGTGCCAGTAGCCAAGGGTACTATACTGAAGCTTTCTTT. Its protein is CASSQGYYTEAFF. The chain couples TRBV19 to TRBJ1-1; D is ambiguous. CDR3 size: 13 residues. Germline loops: CDR1 LNHDA, CDR2 SQIVND (reference sequence). V dropped 6 bases and J dropped 5 bases, with 13 bases sitting between them.

V usage is TRBV5-1 and J usage is TRBJ1-6; 8 nucleotides match TRBD1. From germline, CDR1 is SGHRS and CDR2 YFSETQ. CDR3 size: 17 residues. Germline trimming cut 4 bases from V and 0 bases from J; bases unmatched to any gene: 6. CDR3 region: CASSTGQADSYNSPLHF. The CDR3 nucleotides are TGCGCCAGCAGCACGGGACAGGCCGACTCCTATAATTCACCCCTCCACTTT.

This chain joins TRBV9 and TRBJ2-1; TRBD1 is a possible D gene (6 bases). Germline values: CDR1 SGDLS, CDR2 YYNGEE. This CDR3 is 14 amino acids long. Trimming removed 7 bases at V and 6 bases at J, with 17 bases between. The CDR3 protein is CASSLRWDINEQFF. In DNA form, the CDR3 reads TGTGCCAGCTCCCTCCGGTGGGACATCAATGAGCAGTTCTTC. Filled out from reference TRBV9 and TRBJ2-1, the complete variable domain reads DSGVTQTPKHLITATGQRVTLRCSPRSGDLSVYWYQQSLDQGLQFLIQYYNGEERAKGNILERFSAQQFPDLHSELNLSSLELGDSALYFCASSLRWDINEQFFGPGTRLTVL.

This clonotype was detected only a few times. Here the CDR3 reads CSVTRRSVEQFF. CDR3 in DNA: TGCAGCGTTACGAGGCGGTCCGTTGAGCAGTTCTTC. The chain combines TRBV29-1 with TRBJ2-1; D not resolved. This CDR3 is 12 amino acids long. CDR1 is SQVTM and CDR2 is ANQGSEA in the germline V gene. V gave up 5 bases and J gave up 9 bases, with 14 bases separating them.

This clonotype showed up just a few times. The chain combines TRBV20-1 with TRBJ2-5, with TRBD1 matching 8 bases. Germline CDR1 and CDR2: DFQATT and SNEGSKA (reference sequence). This CDR3 is built from 13 residues. The ends lost 3 bases at V and 5 bases at J; junction bases unmatched: 5. CDR3 bases: TGCAGTGCTAGGGCAGGGGGCGGGGAGACCCAGTACTTC. Protein sequence: CSARAGGGETQYF.

The gene calls are TRBV12-3 or TRBV12-4 and TRBJ1-1; D unresolved. The CDR3 spans 13 residues. With 4 bases removed from V and 1 base from J, the gap between germline ends came to 7 bases. CDR3 in amino acids: CASSSWANTEAFF. For the CDR3, the DNA is TGTGCCAGCAGTTCCTGGGCGAACACTGAAGCTTTCTTT.

This clonotype was counted a few times. The V call is TRBV4-2, the J call TRBJ2-1; 8 bases align to TRBD2. Per the germline V gene, CDR1 is LGHNA and CDR2 is YNFKEQ. J was trimmed by 6 bases and V by 3 bases; bases with no gene match: 4. The CDR3 is made up of 14 amino acids. The CDR3 loop is CASSHREGLNEQFF. The CDR3 nucleotides read TGTGCCAGCAGCCACCGGGAGGGCCTCAATGAGCAGTTCTTC.

The chain carries TRBV29-1 and TRBJ2-2, with D possibly being TRBD1 (6 bases). There are 12 residues in the CDR3. Germline V lookup: CDR1 SQVTM, CDR2 ANQGSEA. Trimming cost V 7 bases and J 6 bases, with 12 bases left between them. The CDR3 nucleotides read TGCAGCGGGTACAGGGCCGCCGGGGAGCTGTTTTTT. Translated: CSGYRAAGELFF.

In this sample, this clonotype turned up a few times. The gene calls are TRBV27 and TRBJ2-7; 14 bases are a match to TRBD2. Losses at the gene ends were 6 bases for V and 4 bases for J; bases not matched to a gene: 5. CDR3 length: 15 residues. Germline V gene data show CDR1 as MNHEY and CDR2 as SMNVEV (reference sequence). The CDR3 bases are TGTGCCAGCAGCTGGACTAGCGGGAGGCCGTACGAGCAGTACTTC. Translation gives CASSWTSGRPYEQYF.

The CDR3 loop is CASSQDRGRNQPQHF. CDR3 nucleotide sequence: TGTGCCAGCAGCCAAGACCGGGGTCGCAATCAGCCCCAGCATTTT. The rearrangement uses TRBV4-2 and TRBJ1-5; D remains ambiguous. This CDR3 spans 15 amino acids. The V gene lost 0 bases and the J gene lost 2 bases, with 8 bases spanning the gap. Germline loops: CDR1 LGHNA, CDR2 YNFKEQ.

The gene calls are TRBV20-1 and TRBJ2-3; 8 bases line up with TRBD1. V was pared by 5 bases and J by 2 bases, with 6 bases of the junction left unmatched. The CDR3 sequence is 14 residues long. Germline loops: CDR1 DFQATT, CDR2 SNEGSKA (reference sequence). The CDR3 protein is CSAPRQGLTDTQYF. The CDR3 DNA reads as TGCAGTGCTCCCCGACAGGGGCTCACAGATACGCAGTATTTT.

This clonotype was found a few times. V is TRBV18 and J is TRBJ1-4; a possible D gene is TRBD1 (5 bases). The DNA end lines up better with TRBJ2-2; the J call may be wrong. CDR1 and CDR2 (germline): KGHSH, LQKENI. CDR3 length: 11 residues. Here the CDR3 reads CASSGHRELFF. For the CDR3, the DNA is TGTGCCAGCTCCGGACACCGGGAGCTGTTTTTT.

This clonotype has a count of ten or more. V is TRBV5-1 and J is TRBJ2-1; the D gene is possibly TRBD1 (5 bases). In germline, CDR1 is SGHRS, CDR2 YFSETQ. This CDR3 region has 16 residues. Trimming removed 0 bases from V and 0 bases from J, with 10 bases in between. CDR3 residues: CASSLAGQGSYNEQFF. CDR3 nucleotides: TGCGCCAGCAGCTTGGCCGGGCAGGGCTCCTACAATGAGCAGTTCTTC.

This clonotype was seen ten or more times. V gene TRBV7-2 combines with J gene TRBJ2-4, with D hard to call. Germline V CDR1 and CDR2: SGHTA, FQGNSA. This CDR3 comprises 14 residues. V gave up 2 bases and J gave up 5 bases, with 10 bases separating them. The CDR3 DNA reads as TGTGCCAGCAGCTTACTCCTGGTGGAAAACATTCAGTACTTC. This encodes CASSLLLVENIQYF.

This clonotype came up a few times. This chain links TRBV5-5 with TRBJ1-5; D ambiguous. CDR3 length: 16 amino acids. V was shortened by 4 bases and J by 2 bases, with 16 bases between the two germline ends. CDR1 is SGHKS, CDR2 YYEKEE, per germline (reference sequence). The CDR3 nucleotides are TGTGCCAGCAGCCGTTTTAGTGCCGGGGGCAATCAGCCCCAGCATTTT. Encoded protein: CASSRFSAGGNQPQHF.

This clonotype has only a few counts. The chain joins TRBV6-2 or TRBV6-3 to TRBJ2-4, with D hard to call. From germline, CDR1 is MNHEY and CDR2 SVGEGT. The CDR3 has 16 amino acids. V was cut by 5 bases and J by 7 bases, with 21 bases left in between. Here the CDR3 reads CASSASAGPESNIQYF. The CDR3 DNA reads as TGTGCCAGCAGTGCCTCTGCCGGGCCAGAGAGCAACATTCAGTACTTC.

This clonotype was counted only a few times. The V gene is TRBV18, the J gene TRBJ1-4, with unresolved D. V lost 8 bases and J 4 bases, leaving 5 bases between the germline ends. Germline lookup yields CDR1 KGHSH and CDR2 LQKENI. This CDR3 has 11 residues. CDR3 sequence: CASRVNEKLFF. Here the CDR3 DNA reads TGTGCCAGCCGGGTTAATGAAAAACTGTTTTTT.